The next 18 T cell receptor beta chains were all read from a single sample in a study of TIL therapy for anti-PD-1-resistant metastatic lung cancer. This was the immunoSEQ v3 assay. The assay was immunoSEQ multiplex PCR, and TCRdb's table has in-frame clones only and misses some. This repertoire shows about 48,000 clones, 60% to 85% found once; its top ten account for less than 6.5%. As to time point: pre-treatment sample, taken before nivolumab and TIL therapy. Tumor tissue came from excised metastases, mostly pleural nodules or supraclavicular lymph nodes. Here the sequenced sample was tumor tissue, taken at baseline. All receptors derive from a person between 25 and 79 years old with non-small cell lung cancer.

The rearrangement joins TRBV5-1 to TRBJ2-7; the D is unclear. The CDR3 extends over 17 amino acids. Germline lookup yields CDR1 SGHRS and CDR2 YFSETQ. V lost 4 bases to trimming and J lost 2 bases, with 22 bases between them. This chain's CDR3 is CASSRSQVGPITYEQYF. The CDR3 nucleotides are TGCGCCAGCAGCCGTTCCCAGGTGGGTCCTATAACCTACGAGCAGTACTTC.

The J gene is TRBJ1-1, the V gene TRBV28; D call uncertain. V lost 4 bases, J lost 4 bases, and 16 bases lay in between. The CDR3 contains 15 residues. The germline CDR1 and CDR2 sequences are MDHEN and SYDVKM. The CDR3 nucleotides read TGTGCCAGCAGTTCACAAATGGCGGGGAGCACTGAAGCTTTCTTT. Its translation: CASSSQMAGSTEAFF. Complete variable domain (other parts from reference TRBV28 and TRBJ1-1): DVKVTQSSRYLVKRTGEKVFLECVQDMDHENMFWYRQDPGLGLRLIYFSYDVKMKEKGDIPEGYSVSREKKERFSLILESASTNQTSMYLCASSSQMAGSTEAFFGQGTRLTVV.

The CDR3 DNA sequence: TGTGCCAGCAGTGAAGCAATATCCTCGTGGAGCTATGGCTACACCTTC. Translated, it gives CASSEAISSWSYGYTF. The chain uses TRBV6-1 and TRBJ1-2; D gene ambiguous. The CDR3 is 16 amino acids. CDR1 and CDR2 from the germline V gene are MNHNS and SASEGT. Trimming removed 0 bases at V and 4 bases at J, with 15 bases between.

The CDR3 coding sequence is TGTGCCAGCAGCGTAGGGACAGAGGGAGATCAGCCCCAGCATTTT. This sequence encodes CASSVGTEGDQPQHF. This sequence joins TRBV9 and TRBJ1-5; a possible D gene is TRBD1 (6 bases). There are 15 residues in the CDR3. Trimming shortened V by 0 bases and J by 5 bases, and 12 bases separated the two germline ends. Looked up from germline, CDR1 is SGDLS and CDR2 is YYNGEE.

The rearrangement joins TRBV5-1 to TRBJ2-3; D uncertain. V lost 0 bases, J lost 2 bases, and 10 bases lay in between. Germline CDR1 is SGHRS and CDR2 is YFSETQ. This CDR3 comprises 15 residues. CDR3 residues: CASSLVGFHTDTQYF. The CDR3 region has the DNA TGCGCCAGCAGCTTGGTTGGGTTTCACACAGATACGCAGTATTTT.

The J gene is TRBJ2-7, the V gene TRBV19, with D possibly being TRBD1 (6 bases). In germline, CDR1 is LNHDA, CDR2 SQIVND (reference sequence). The ends were cut back, 4 bases at V and 6 bases at J, with 10 bases in the middle. The CDR3 consists of 12 residues. CDR3 DNA: TGTGCCAGTAGTACCGGGACAAGCGAGCAGTACTTC. Translated, it gives CASSTGTSEQYF.

This sequence joins TRBV14 and TRBJ2-3, with 7 bases that match TRBD2. Per the germline V gene, CDR1 is SGHDN and CDR2 is FVKESK. J lost 1 base, V lost 2 bases, and 15 bases had no gene match. The CDR3 is 19 amino acids. CDR3 residues: CASSQLNFILAQRTDTQYF. Here the CDR3 DNA reads TGTGCCAGCAGCCAACTAAACTTCATACTAGCGCAGCGCACAGATACGCAGTATTTT.

This chain's CDR3 is CASSVTGSGSPLHF. CDR3 coding DNA: TGTGCCAGCAGCGTGACAGGATCCGGATCACCCCTCCACTTT. This chain uses TRBV9 with TRBJ1-6, with D perhaps matching TRBD1 (6 bases). The CDR3 loop spans 14 amino acids. The germline V gene has CDR1 SGDLS and CDR2 YYNGEE. Trimming removed 2 bases from V and 10 bases from J, with 13 bases in between.

The chain uses TRBV9 and TRBJ2-5; D could derive from TRBD1 or TRBD2 (6 bases each). Germline V gene sequence: CDR1 SGDLS, CDR2 YYNGEE. This CDR3 has 14 amino acids. The V and J ends lost 1 base and 4 bases respectively, with 11 bases between them. CDR3 loop: CASSVWGAGETQYF. As DNA, the CDR3 is TGTGCCAGCAGCGTATGGGGGGCTGGAGAGACCCAGTACTTC.

The rearrangement joins TRBV2 to TRBJ2-7; 7 bases map to TRBD2. Trimming took 5 bases from V and 2 from J; bases not matched to a gene: 6. The CDR3 is 14 residues long. Germline CDR1 and CDR2: SNHLY and FYNNEI. This CDR3 reads CASSQVGRPYEQYF. The CDR3 nucleotides read TGTGCCAGCAGTCAAGTCGGGAGGCCCTACGAGCAGTACTTC.

This clone was observed a single time. CDR3 DNA sequence: TGTGCCAGCAGTGTAACGCCAGGGCTGGGTTTACTCGGCGGGGAGCTGTTTTTT. This codes for CASSVTPGLGLLGGELFF. The chain carries TRBV27 and TRBJ2-2, with a possible D match to TRBD1 (5 bases). V dropped 5 bases and J dropped 7 bases, with 26 bases sitting between them. This CDR3 is built from 18 residues. The V gene's germline CDR1 is MNHEY and CDR2 SMNVEV (reference sequence).

As regards this clone: Compared with germline, one end of the junction differs, possibly owing to a read error. The genes are TRBV5-6 and TRBJ1-2; a weak D match, TRBD1 (5 bases). Germline-derived CDR1 and CDR2 are SGHDT and YYEEEE. The length of the CDR3 is 12 residues. The CDR3 nucleotides read TGTGCCAGCAGCTTGGCCTTGGGGACTTCTGCCTTC. Translating gives CASSLALGTSAF.

CDR3 coding DNA: TGTGCCAGCAGTGACCGAGGGGGGGGTGAAAAACTGTTTTTT. It specifies CASSDRGGGEKLFF. The V gene is TRBV25-1, the J gene TRBJ1-4; tentatively, D is TRBD1 (6 bases). The germline CDR1 and CDR2 sequences are MGHDK and SYGVNS. This CDR3 has 14 amino acids. Trimming stripped 3 bases from V and 7 bases from J, with 12 bases between. Supplemented by reference TRBV25-1 and TRBJ1-4, the full variable domain reads EADIYQTPRYLVIGTGKKITLECSQTMGHDKMYWYQQDPGMELHLIHYSYGVNSTEKGDLSSESTVSRIRTEHFPLTLESARPSHTSQYLCASSDRGGGEKLFFGSGTQLSVL.

The chain uses TRBV6-5 and TRBJ1-1; D is possibly TRBD1 (5 bases). Trimming took 7 bases from V and 4 from J, leaving 16 bases between them. The CDR3 covers 14 residues. Germline loops: CDR1 MNHEY, CDR2 SVGAGI. CDR3 in amino acids: CASNRHRGGTEAFF. The CDR3 DNA reads TGTGCCAGCAATAGACACCGGGGGGGCACTGAAGCTTTCTTT.

The chain uses TRBV5-6 and TRBJ2-1, with D possibly called TRBD1 or TRBD2 (5 bases each). The CDR3 sequence is 13 residues long. In germline, CDR1 is SGHDT, CDR2 YYEEEE. V lost 0 bases to trimming and J lost 8 bases, with 9 bases between them. This chain's CDR3 is CASSLGWGYEQFF. For the CDR3, the DNA is TGTGCCAGCAGCTTGGGGTGGGGGTATGAGCAGTTCTTC.

The genes are TRBV30 and TRBJ1-3; D is unresolved. The CDR3 is 15 residues long. The V end was cut by 7 bases, the J end by 3 bases, with 19 bases between. CDR1 and CDR2 (germline): GTSNPN, SVGIG (reference sequence). CDR3 in amino acids: CASKGPTWVGNTIYF. The DNA of the CDR3 is TGTGCCTCAAAAGGGCCGACCTGGGTTGGAAACACCATATATTTT.

The CDR3 nucleotides read TGTGCCAGCAGCTTCTTGAACGGAAACACCATATATTTT. Translation: CASSFLNGNTIYF. The chain carries TRBV7-9 and TRBJ1-3; unclear D gene. This CDR3 is built from 13 residues. Germline values: CDR1 SEHNR, CDR2 FQNEAQ (reference sequence). With 3 bases removed from V and 4 bases from J, the gap between germline ends came to 7 bases.

V is TRBV19 and J is TRBJ2-1; 12 nucleotides line up with TRBD2. Germline loops: CDR1 LNHDA, CDR2 SQIVND (reference sequence). The CDR3 length is 14 residues. V lost 9 bases to trimming and J lost 9 bases; unmatched junction nucleotides: 9. As DNA, the CDR3 is TGTGCCAGCGCTAGCCTAGCGGGAGGGGGTGAGCAGTTCTTC. Encoded protein: CASASLAGGGEQFF.